A single sample is the source of the 20 T cell receptor beta chains below, sequenced in a study of tumour-infiltrating T cells in Burkitt lymphoma. Clones were sequenced by immunoSEQ multiplex PCR, and TCRdb holds only the in-frame ones, with some missing. The sample has about 2,400 clones, about 24% seen once; the top ten hold 15% to 20%. The sequenced material came from tumor tissue from a relapse. The receptors shown here come from a human donor with relapsed Burkitt lymphoma. Some clones in this sample may be carry-over from other donors' samples.

The J gene is TRBJ1-3, the V gene TRBV18; D remains ambiguous. Trimming shortened V by 4 bases and J by 14 bases, and 24 bases separated the two germline ends. This CDR3 spans 15 amino acids. CDR1 KGHSH and CDR2 LQKENI come from the germline V gene. Here the CDR3 DNA reads TGTGCCAGCTCACTGGTTGGAAGGTCTCGGCTAGCCGTATATTTT. It encodes CASSLVGRSRLAVYF.

The V gene is TRBV6-5, the J gene TRBJ1-5; D is possibly TRBD1 (5 bases). V lost 6 bases and J lost 3, with 12 bases in between. CDR1 MNHEY and CDR2 SVGAGI come from the germline V gene. This CDR3 comprises 14 residues. CDR3 nucleotide sequence: TGTGCCAGCAGGGCCACAGGAGTCAATCAGCCCCAGCATTTT. This translates into CASRATGVNQPQHF.

This chain uses TRBV6-4 with TRBJ1-2; D gene unclear. V lost 4 bases and J 0 bases, leaving 12 bases between the germline ends. This CDR3 has 15 residues. Germline assignment: CDR1 MRHNA and CDR2 SNTAGT. The CDR3 here is CASSVEAGANYGYTF. Here the CDR3 DNA reads TGTGCCAGCAGTGTCGAGGCAGGCGCTAACTATGGCTACACCTTC.

The genes are TRBV5-1 and TRBJ1-1; no firm D call. This CDR3 is 13 amino acids long. V was clipped by 2 bases and J by 6 bases, with 11 bases between them. Germline CDR1 is SGHRS and CDR2 is YFSETQ. The CDR3 DNA sequence: TGCGCCAGCAGCTTCCTCGGGCAGGCTGAAGCTTTCTTT. Its translation: CASSFLGQAEAFF.

The rearrangement joins TRBV15 to TRBJ2-2, with D possibly being TRBD2 (6 bases). Germline values: CDR1 LNHNV, CDR2 YYDKDF (reference sequence). The V and J ends lost 10 bases and 7 bases respectively, with 10 bases between them. The CDR3 extends over 11 amino acids. The CDR3 sequence is CASEEGGELFF. Written as DNA, the CDR3 is TGTGCCAGTGAGGAGGGCGGGGAGCTGTTTTTT.

This clone was seen a few times. With a much larger clone just one base away, this may be a read error. The V gene is TRBV6-6, the J gene TRBJ1-1; D might be TRBD1 (5 bases). This CDR3 has 16 amino acids. Germline lookup yields CDR1 MNHNY and CDR2 SVGAGI (reference sequence). V dropped 7 bases and J dropped 1 base, with 19 bases sitting between them. The CDR3 here is CASTLLLGGGNTEAFF. In DNA, the CDR3 is TGTGCCAGCACCCTACTCTTGGGCGGGGGGAACACTGAAGCTTTCTTT.

The chain joins TRBV6-6 to TRBJ2-7; TRBD1 matches at 7 bases. Germline V CDR1 and CDR2: MNHNY, SVGAGI (reference sequence). The CDR3 sequence is 15 residues long. The V gene end was trimmed by 7 bases and the J gene end by 3 bases; junction bases not matched to a gene: 12. CDR3 nucleotide sequence: TGTGCCAGCAAGAAGCTAAAGGGACAGCGCTACGAGCAGTACTTC. It translates to CASKKLKGQRYEQYF.

This clone has only a few counts. The gene calls are TRBV6-5 and TRBJ1-2; 9 positions agree with TRBD1. This CDR3 is 14 amino acids long. The ends lost 6 bases at V and 8 bases at J; junction bases unmatched: 10. In germline, CDR1 is MNHEY, CDR2 SVGAGI. CDR3 in amino acids: CASRRGQGGWGYTF. As DNA, the CDR3 is TGTGCCAGCAGGCGGGGACAGGGAGGCTGGGGCTACACCTTC.

There are a few counts of this clone. The chain is built from TRBV4-2 and TRBJ2-5; D possibly uses TRBD1 or TRBD2 (7 bases each). The CDR3 loop spans 19 amino acids. The germline gives CDR1 LGHNA, CDR2 YNFKEQ. The V gene lost 0 bases and the J gene lost 1 base, with 21 bases spanning the gap. CDR3 DNA sequence: TGTGCCAGCAGCCAAGATGGGTTTGGGGGGGCAGGGGGCCAAGAGACCCAGTACTTC. This encodes CASSQDGFGGAGGQETQYF.

As to this clone: One junction end disagrees with the germline gene, perhaps due to a read error. The V call is TRBV14, the J call TRBJ2-3; 15 nucleotides align to TRBD2. Germline values: CDR1 SGHDN, CDR2 FVKESK. CDR3 length: 17 residues. The CDR3 DNA follows: TGTGCCAGCAGCCTCGGACTAGCGGGGGGGAGCATAGATACGCAGTATTTT. Protein product: CASSLGLAGGSIDTQYF.

V usage is TRBV30 and J usage is TRBJ2-5, with unresolved D. Deletions cut 3 bases from V and 6 bases from J, with 5 bases between. Germline CDR1 and CDR2: GTSNPN and SVGIG (reference sequence). The CDR3 spans 10 residues. The CDR3 protein is CAWRGKTQYF. The CDR3 coding sequence is TGTGCCTGGAGGGGAAAGACCCAGTACTTC.

This clone came up once. The chain couples TRBV5-8 to TRBJ2-7, with D perhaps matching TRBD2 (6 bases). Trimming removed 4 bases from V and 4 bases from J, with 9 bases in between. The CDR3 length is 12 residues. Germline V lookup: CDR1 SGHTS, CDR2 YDEGEE. As DNA, the CDR3 is TGTGCCAGCAGCAGACGGGGGTACGAGCAGTACTTC. This gives the protein CASSRRGYEQYF.

This clone was counted between two and nine times. The chain employs TRBV30 and TRBJ1-5; no clear D gene. The CDR3 has 12 amino acids. The V end lost 3 bases, the J end lost 4 bases, and 7 bases lay between the germline ends. CDR1 GTSNPN and CDR2 SVGIG come from the germline V gene (reference sequence). The DNA for the CDR3 is TGTGCCTGGAGGAGAGGGAATCAGCCCCAGCATTTT. Protein: CAWRRGNQPQHF. The full variable domain, rest sourced from reference TRBV30 and TRBJ1-5, is SQTIHQWPATLVQPVGSPLSLECTVEGTSNPNLYWYRQAAGRGLQLLFYSVGIGQISSEVPQNLSASRPQDRQFILSSKKLLLSDSGFYLCAWRRGNQPQHFGDGTRLSIL.

V is TRBV5-1 and J is TRBJ1-2; D possibly corresponds to TRBD1 (6 bases). Trimming took off 0 bases at V and 4 bases at J, with 10 bases between the two ends. The length of the CDR3 is 14 residues. The V gene's germline CDR1 is SGHRS and CDR2 YFSETQ. The CDR3 region has the DNA TGCGCCAGCAGCTTGGAACAGGGCTTCTATGGCTACACCTTC. It yields the protein CASSLEQGFYGYTF.

V is TRBV5-1 and J is TRBJ1-2, with a possible D match to TRBD1 (6 bases). The CDR3 contains 15 residues. Trimming left V 4 bases short and J 8 bases short, with 21 bases between. Germline CDR1 reads SGHRS; CDR2 reads YFSETQ. The DNA of the CDR3 is TGCGCCAGCAGCCCCCAGGGGAATCTCTTGAGCGGCTACACCTTC. Translated: CASSPQGNLLSGYTF.

The V call is TRBV5-1, the J call TRBJ2-3, with D maybe TRBD2 (6 bases). Between the trimmed V and J ends, which lost 0 bases and 4 bases, there was a span of 9 bases. Germline loops: CDR1 SGHRS, CDR2 YFSETQ. CDR3 size: 14 residues. The CDR3 sequence is CASSLVGGADTQYF. The DNA of the CDR3 is TGCGCCAGCAGCTTGGTCGGCGGGGCAGATACGCAGTATTTT.

The sample holds a few counts of this clone. The chain links TRBV9 to TRBJ1-6; TRBD1 aligns across 10 bases. CDR3 size: 15 residues. In germline, CDR1 is SGDLS, CDR2 YYNGEE. V gave up 3 bases and J gave up 7 bases; unmatched junction bases: 4. CDR3 DNA: TGTGCCAGCAGCGAACGACAGGGGGCGAATTCACCCCTCCACTTT. This codes for CASSERQGANSPLHF.

The chain links TRBV5-1 to TRBJ1-1; D uncertain. The CDR3 is 13 residues long. Germline V gives CDR1 SGHRS, CDR2 YFSETQ. V was clipped by 0 bases and J by 1 base, with 4 bases between them. This CDR3 reads CASSLAENTEAFF. DNA of the CDR3: TGCGCCAGCAGCTTGGCGGAGAACACTGAAGCTTTCTTT. Supplemented by reference TRBV5-1 and TRBJ1-1, the full variable domain reads KAGVTQTPRYLIKTRGQQVTLSCSPISGHRSVSWYQQTPGQGLQFLFEYFSETQRNKGNFPGRFSGRQFSNSRSEMNVSTLELGDSALYLCASSLAENTEAFFGQGTRLTVV.

This clone was seen a handful of times. DNA for the CDR3: TGTGCCAGCAGCTTACTACTAGCGGGGGACCTCACAGATACGCAGTATTTT. It is translated as CASSLLLAGDLTDTQYF. The chain recombines TRBV7-8 with TRBJ2-3, with 11 bases that match TRBD2. This CDR3 is built from 17 residues. Germline V lookup: CDR1 SGHVS, CDR2 FQNEAQ. V lost 2 bases to trimming and J lost 2 bases; unmatched junction nucleotides: 6. Full variable domain (remainder filled in from reference TRBV7-8 and TRBJ2-3): GAGVSQSPRYKVAKRGQDVALRCDPISGHVSLFWYQQALGQGPEFLTYFQNEAQLDKSGLPSDRFFAERPEGSVSTLKIQRTQQEDSAVYLCASSLLLAGDLTDTQYFGPGTRLTVL.

The J gene is TRBJ1-2, the V gene TRBV19; possible D gene TRBD1, 5 bases. Germline assignment: CDR1 LNHDA and CDR2 SQIVND (reference sequence). Between the trimmed V and J ends, which lost 2 bases and 7 bases, there was a span of 14 bases. The CDR3 is 14 amino acids. The DNA for the CDR3 is TGTGCCAGTAGTATAATAGGACAAGGTTGTGGCTACACCTTC. It translates to CASSIIGQGCGYTF.